This TCR beta chain was captured by sequencing in a study of T cells in Graves' hyperthyroidism and ophthalmopathy. This CDR3 has 17 amino acids. The germline V gene encodes CDR1 SGHTA and CDR2 FQGNSA. Unmatched junction bases numbered 12, after V lost 5 bases and J lost 0 bases. The investigators amplified TCR beta CDR3 regions from RNA transcripts. Using the HTBI primer set, a first-round RT-PCR was run on the TCR CDR3. Via MiXCR, TCRdb re-called the multiplex PCR reads, giving one row per CDR3 protein. This sample carries 560,000 or so distinct CDR3 sequences, more than 45% of them seen once, and the ten largest clones take 8.2%. Study-wide points: Patients with ophthalmopathy were separated from those with stable hyperthyroidism by a 13 V-J model. Progression to ophthalmopathy was predicted a median of approximately 6.4 months early.

Stable Graves' hyperthyroidism meant no ophthalmopathy progression within 18 months. This clonotype was detected a few times. Antigen unknown. The genes are TRBV7-2 and TRBJ1-2; 7 bases match TRBD1. The TCR was taken from a woman under 30 with Graves' hyperthyroidism. The sample was peripheral blood or thyroid tissue (not recorded which). In DNA form, the CDR3 reads TGTGCCAGCAGCGCTCCGGGACAGTCATCTCCTAACTATGGCTACACCTTC. Residues: CASSAPGQSSPNYGYTF.